The clone carrying this T cell receptor (beta chain) was counted a single time. The sample is drawn from a study of patients and donors after allogeneic stem cell transplantation. Germline V gene data show CDR1 as LNHNV and CDR2 as YYDKDF (reference sequence). The CDR3 is 14 residues long. The V gene lost 0 bases and the J gene lost 4 bases, with 9 bases spanning the gap. TCRdb reprocessed the RT-PCR reads with MiXCR, giving one entry per CDR3 protein. Of around 200,000 distinct CDR3 sequences in the sample, 35% to 45% were seen once. This clonotype was sampled from a human donor who was either an allogeneic HSCT recipient or a stem cell or donor lymphocyte infusion donor (not recorded which). It is not recorded whose cells these are; they may come from a transplant donor. The sample was blood, either unsorted or a sorted T cell fraction (not recorded which). The J gene is TRBJ2-5, the V gene TRBV15; D assignment may be TRBD1 or TRBD2 (5 bases each). The CDR3 loop is CATSRDRGAETQYF. The DNA of the CDR3 is TGTGCCACCAGCAGAGATAGGGGAGCAGAGACCCAGTACTTC. The whole variable domain, filled in from reference TRBV15 and TRBJ2-5, reads DAMVIQNPRYQVTQFGKPVTLSCSQTLNHNVMYWYQQKSSQAPKLLFHYYDKDFNNEADTPDNFQSRRPNTSFCFLDIRSPGLGDTAMYLCATSRDRGAETQYFGPGTRLLVL.